Shown below are 32 T cell receptor beta chains from a single sample sequenced in a study of blood T cell repertoires in COVID-19. Clones were sequenced by immunoSEQ multiplex PCR, and TCRdb holds only the in-frame ones, with some missing. The repertoire holds tens of thousands of clones, with roughly 80% as singletons. The source material was peripheral blood. The source of these receptors is a woman at least 80 years old with acute or convalescent COVID-19.

This clone was seen once. The J gene is TRBJ1-1, the V gene TRBV2; 12 nucleotides match TRBD1. The CDR3 has 14 amino acids. Germline-derived CDR1 and CDR2 are SNHLY and FYNNEI. Losses at the gene ends were 5 bases for V and 8 bases for J; bases not matched to a gene: 6. The DNA of the CDR3 is TGTGCCAGCAGTCGGGACAGGGGGCGCCCAGAAGCTTTCTTT. This gives the protein CASSRDRGRPEAFF.

The V and J genes are TRBV11-2 and TRBJ1-4, with D possibly matching TRBD1 (6 bases). The CDR3 length is 16 residues. Germline V gene lookup returns CDR1 SGHAT and CDR2 FQNNGV. V was shortened by 2 bases and J by 3 bases, with 13 bases between the two germline ends. For the CDR3, the DNA is TGTGCCAGCAGCTTAAATTGGGGGCTGGCTAATGAAAAACTGTTTTTT. Its protein product is CASSLNWGLANEKLFF.

This chain connects TRBV30 to TRBJ2-3; TRBD1 matches at 11 bases. The CDR3 sequence is 14 residues long. CDR1 and CDR2 (germline): GTSNPN, SVGIG (reference sequence). V trimming: 7 bases; J trimming: 6 bases; junction bases outside the gene matches: 9. This CDR3 is CAFQRTGGADTQYF. The CDR3 DNA is TGTGCCTTCCAACGGACAGGGGGCGCGGATACGCAGTATTTT.

The rearrangement joins TRBV27 to TRBJ1-2; 9 bases are a match to TRBD1. Germline V CDR1 and CDR2: MNHEY, SMNVEV (reference sequence). V lost 5 bases to trimming and J lost 6 bases; unmatched junction nucleotides: 10. This CDR3 comprises 15 residues. CDR3 in amino acids: CASSRTGGRKDGYTF. CDR3 coding DNA: TGTGCCAGCAGTCGAACAGGGGGCAGAAAAGATGGCTACACCTTC.

The chain is built from TRBV4-3 and TRBJ2-2, with D perhaps TRBD2 (5 bases). Looked up from germline, CDR1 is LGHNA and CDR2 is YSLEER. The CDR3 has 16 residues. V was trimmed by 2 bases and J by 2 bases, leaving 12 bases between them. The DNA of the CDR3 is TGCGCCAGCAGCCAACGGGGTGTAGGTAACACCGGGGAGCTGTTTTTT. It translates to CASSQRGVGNTGELFF.

This clone has just a few counts. The chain is built from TRBV4-3 and TRBJ2-5; TRBD2 matches 9 bases. Per germline, CDR1 LGHNA and CDR2 YSLEER. The CDR3 has 18 residues. J lost 4 bases, V lost 0 bases, and 12 bases had no gene match. In nucleotides, the CDR3 is TGCGCCAGCAGCCAAGATTTCGCGGGAGGGCAATTTATAGAGACCCAGTACTTC. The encoded protein is CASSQDFAGGQFIETQYF.

The chain uses TRBV7-3 and TRBJ2-3, with TRBD1 matching over 11 bases. This CDR3 region has 15 residues. CDR1 is SGHTA, CDR2 FQGTGA, per germline. J was trimmed by 1 base and V by 5 bases; bases with no gene match: 2. The CDR3 DNA reads TGTGCCAGCAGCCCGGACAGGGGGCGCACAGATACGCAGTATTTT. It encodes CASSPDRGRTDTQYF.

CDR3 nucleotide sequence: TGTGCCAGCAGGAGAGCGGGAGGGAGCACAGATACGCAGTATTTT. Translating gives CASRRAGGSTDTQYF. The rearrangement uses TRBV6-5 and TRBJ2-3; the match to TRBD2 covers 10 bases. The germline V gene has CDR1 MNHEY and CDR2 SVGAGI. The J segment lost 0 bases and the V segment lost 6 bases, leaving 3 bases of the junction unmatched. The CDR3 is made up of 15 amino acids.

The gene calls are TRBV2 and TRBJ1-1; the match to TRBD1 covers 9 bases. V gave up 4 bases and J gave up 3 bases; unmatched junction bases: 3. The CDR3 sequence is 14 residues long. Germline CDR1 reads SNHLY; CDR2 reads FYNNEI. CDR3 sequence (DNA): TGTGCCAGCAGTGTGCGGGACAGGGACACTGAAGCTTTCTTT. Encoded protein: CASSVRDRDTEAFF.

This clone appeared once. The chain employs TRBV24-1 and TRBJ2-1, with D hard to call. Trimming pared 7 bases from V and 8 bases from J, leaving 8 bases between. The germline V gene encodes CDR1 KGHDR and CDR2 SFDVKD. The length of the CDR3 is 11 residues. CDR3 DNA: TGTGCCACCAGCCTGGCGGATGAGCAGTTCTTC. Amino acid sequence: CATSLADEQFF.

V usage is TRBV30 and J usage is TRBJ2-2; possibly TRBD1 for D (5 bases). The CDR3 loop spans 15 amino acids. Germline loops: CDR1 GTSNPN, CDR2 SVGIG (reference sequence). With 1 base removed from V and 3 bases from J, the gap between germline ends came to 12 bases. CDR3 loop: CAWSAQGSYTGELFF. The CDR3 DNA follows: TGTGCCTGGAGTGCCCAGGGTAGTTACACCGGGGAGCTGTTTTTT.

V gene TRBV29-1 combines with J gene TRBJ1-2; TRBD1 matches at 7 bases. J was trimmed by 5 bases and V by 7 bases; bases with no gene match: 7. CDR1 and CDR2 (germline): SQVTM, ANQGSEA. The CDR3 sequence is 12 residues long. Written as DNA, the CDR3 is TGCAGCGCCGGAGGGGGCGGGTATGGCTACACCTTC. This gives the protein CSAGGGGYGYTF.

This clone has just a few counts. The V and J genes are TRBV13 and TRBJ1-2, with a possible D match to TRBD1 (5 bases). Trimming took off 5 bases at V and 0 bases at J, with 16 bases between the two ends. Germline V gives CDR1 PRHDT, CDR2 FYEKMQ (reference sequence). The CDR3 is 16 residues long. CDR3 nucleotide sequence: TGTGCCAGCAGCCGGGGGGTCCAGGAGACTAACTATGGCTACACCTTC. This translates into CASSRGVQETNYGYTF.

This rearrangement joins TRBV24-1 to TRBJ2-1, with 7 bases lining up with TRBD1. The trim removed 8 bases at V and 6 bases at J, leaving 6 bases unmatched. This CDR3 region has 13 residues. Looked up from germline, CDR1 is KGHDR and CDR2 is SFDVKD. CDR3 sequence: CATNRQGLNEQFF. The CDR3 nucleotides are TGTGCCACCAATAGACAGGGTCTCAATGAGCAGTTCTTC.

The genes are TRBV5-1 and TRBJ1-5, with 7 bases lining up with TRBD1. In germline, CDR1 is SGHRS, CDR2 YFSETQ. V lost 0 bases and J lost 3; bases outside the gene matches: 3. This CDR3 region has 15 residues. The CDR3 loop reads CASSLEGGNNQPQHF. Written as DNA, the CDR3 is TGCGCCAGCAGCTTGGAAGGGGGCAACAATCAGCCCCAGCATTTT.

The chain employs TRBV10-3 and TRBJ2-1; 15 nucleotides align to TRBD2. There are 16 residues in the CDR3. Germline V gene sequence: CDR1 ENHRY, CDR2 SYGVKD. V lost 1 base, J lost 8 bases, and 3 bases stayed unmatched. As DNA, the CDR3 is TGTGCCATCAGTGAGTGGACTAGCGGGAGGGGTGATGAGCAGTTCTTC. Protein sequence: CAISEWTSGRGDEQFF.

The chain employs TRBV19 and TRBJ2-2; D possibly corresponds to TRBD2 (5 bases). Germline V gene data show CDR1 as LNHDA and CDR2 as SQIVND (reference sequence). This CDR3 is built from 14 residues. V lost 11 bases, J lost 1 base, and 14 bases lay in between. In nucleotides, the CDR3 is TGTGCCGGAGGCGGCACCCAGAACACCGGGGAGCTGTTTTTT. This encodes CAGGGTQNTGELFF.

The chain employs TRBV12-3 or TRBV12-4 and TRBJ1-1; D unclear. Deletions cut 6 bases from V and 4 bases from J, with 12 bases between. The CDR3 runs to 13 residues. The chain's CDR3 is CASSLSSLTEAFF. The CDR3 DNA is TGTGCCAGCAGCCTCAGTTCTCTCACTGAAGCTTTCTTT.

The chain combines TRBV5-1 with TRBJ2-5; 7 bases align to TRBD2. The CDR3 sequence is 16 residues long. Germline V gives CDR1 SGHRS, CDR2 YFSETQ. With 7 bases clipped from V and 2 bases from J, the junction kept 14 bases outside the gene matches. CDR3 sequence (DNA): TGCGCCAGCCGTGTGATGGGCGGGGGTTCACAAGAGACCCAGTACTTC. It encodes CASRVMGGGSQETQYF.

This sequence joins TRBV12-3 or TRBV12-4 and TRBJ2-1; 9 bases map to TRBD2. V was pared by 5 bases and J by 4 bases, with 0 bases of the junction left unmatched. The CDR3 is 13 residues long. The CDR3 loop is CASSSGRYNEQFF. CDR3 in DNA: TGTGCCAGCAGTAGCGGGAGGTACAATGAGCAGTTCTTC.

This clone was seen only once. The gene calls are TRBV7-9 and TRBJ2-7; the D gene is possibly TRBD2 (6 bases). Trimming removed 4 bases from V and 1 base from J, with 11 bases in between. The CDR3 sequence is 14 residues long. The germline CDR1 and CDR2 sequences are SEHNR and FQNEAQ (reference sequence). The CDR3 DNA reads TGTGCCAGCAGCTCGGGACTGGATTCCTACGAGCAGTACTTC. Its translation is CASSSGLDSYEQYF.

The chain carries TRBV28 and TRBJ1-4; 10 bases agree with TRBD1. Germline CDR1 reads MDHEN; CDR2 reads SYDVKM. The length of the CDR3 is 15 residues. Germline trimming cut 6 bases from V and 6 bases from J; bases unmatched to any gene: 7. CDR3 sequence (DNA): TGTGCCAGCAGGGAATTGGACAGGGGGTATGAAAAACTGTTTTTT. Its protein product is CASRELDRGYEKLFF.

A remark on this clone: Other DNA variants within this sample encode the same CDR3. The rearrangement uses TRBV5-1 and TRBJ2-7, with 9 bases that match TRBD1. Trimming cost V 3 bases and J 3 bases; bases outside gene matches: 1. From germline, CDR1 is SGHRS and CDR2 YFSETQ. The length of the CDR3 is 13 residues. CDR3 protein: CASSSGQGYEQYF. Here the CDR3 DNA reads TGCGCCAGCAGCTCGGGACAGGGCTACGAGCAGTACTTC.

The table lists this clone with a few counts. The genes are TRBV28 and TRBJ1-1; TRBD1 might be the D (5 bases). This CDR3 spans 15 amino acids. Germline V gene lookup returns CDR1 MDHEN and CDR2 SYDVKM. V lost 4 bases to trimming and J lost 1 base, with 13 bases between them. This CDR3 is CASSSPWGGNTEAFF. In DNA, the CDR3 is TGTGCCAGCAGTTCCCCCTGGGGGGGGAACACTGAAGCTTTCTTT.

The chain couples TRBV6-5 to TRBJ2-7; 7 bases align to TRBD2. The CDR3 loop spans 13 amino acids. V was clipped by 0 bases and J by 5 bases; unmatched bases: 1. Germline V gene sequence: CDR1 MNHEY, CDR2 SVGAGI. The CDR3 here is CASSYSGTNEQYF. For the CDR3, the DNA is TGTGCCAGCAGTTACTCCGGGACTAACGAGCAGTACTTC.

The gene calls are TRBV9 and TRBJ2-1; TRBD2 matches at 10 bases. V shed 0 bases, J shed 1 base, and the junction held 7 bases outside the gene matches. CDR3 length: 18 amino acids. Germline V gene data show CDR1 as SGDLS and CDR2 as YYNGEE. The CDR3 region is CASSVEGSGRLSYNEQFF. Written as DNA, the CDR3 is TGTGCCAGCAGCGTAGAAGGTAGCGGGAGGCTGTCCTACAATGAGCAGTTCTTC. The full variable domain, in which reference TRBV9 and TRBJ2-1 provide the parts outside the CDR3, is DSGVTQTPKHLITATGQRVTLRCSPRSGDLSVYWYQQSLDQGLQFLIQYYNGEERAKGNILERFSAQQFPDLHSELNLSSLELGDSALYFCASSVEGSGRLSYNEQFFGPGTRLTVL.

In its sample, this clone was seen once. The chain employs TRBV5-1 and TRBJ2-3; 10 bases fit TRBD2. The CDR3 is made up of 18 amino acids. CDR1 and CDR2 (germline): SGHRS, YFSETQ. Germline trimming cut 2 bases from V and 0 bases from J; bases unmatched to any gene: 9. In nucleotides, the CDR3 is TGCGCCAGCAGCTTCTACCGAACTAGCGGGACGAGCACAGATACGCAGTATTTT. Protein sequence: CASSFYRTSGTSTDTQYF.

J is TRBJ2-7 and V is TRBV7-6; 9 bases line up with TRBD1. Germline trimming cut 1 base from V and 7 bases from J; bases unmatched to any gene: 2. Germline-derived CDR1 and CDR2 are SGHVS and FNYEAQ. The CDR3 sequence is 13 residues long. The CDR3 region has the DNA TGTGCCAGCAGCTTAGGGGGGACAGGGGAGCAGTACTTC. Protein sequence: CASSLGGTGEQYF. The variable domain in full, completed from reference TRBV7-6 and TRBJ2-7, reads GAGVSQSPRYKVTKRGQDVALRCDPISGHVSLYWYRQALGQGPEFLTYFNYEAQQDKSGLPNDRFSAERPEGSISTLTIQRTEQRDSAMYRCASSLGGTGEQYFGPGTRLTVT.

V and J are TRBV29-1 and TRBJ2-7; possibly TRBD1 for D (5 bases). Germline CDR1 and CDR2: SQVTM and ANQGSEA. The CDR3 loop spans 12 amino acids. Trimming pared 6 bases from V and 3 bases from J, leaving 12 bases between. The CDR3 region has the DNA TGCAGCGTACTGGGGCCTGACTACGAGCAGTACTTC. Its protein is CSVLGPDYEQYF.

The chain carries TRBV6-5 and TRBJ2-1; the match to TRBD2 covers 8 bases. CDR1 is MNHEY and CDR2 is SVGAGI in the germline V gene. The CDR3 length is 14 residues. After removal of 5 bases from V and 3 bases from J, the junction contained 3 bases not matched to a gene. The CDR3 sequence: CASSKLAVYNEQFF. As DNA, the CDR3 is TGTGCCAGCAGTAAACTAGCGGTCTACAATGAGCAGTTCTTC.

This clone was seen a single time. This chain links TRBV30 with TRBJ2-7; D is unclear. Germline V CDR1 and CDR2: GTSNPN, SVGIG (reference sequence). V was trimmed by 5 bases and J by 2 bases, leaving 4 bases between them. The length of the CDR3 is 10 residues. The CDR3 nucleotides read TGTGCCTGGGGTACCTACGAGCAGTACTTC. Protein product: CAWGTYEQYF.

The V gene is TRBV28, the J gene TRBJ1-1, with a tentative D call TRBD1 (5 bases). V was trimmed by 6 bases and J by 0 bases, leaving 23 bases between them. There are 18 residues in the CDR3. Germline V gene lookup returns CDR1 MDHEN and CDR2 SYDVKM. The CDR3 nucleotides are TGTGCCAGCAGCTCGTTAGAGACAGTCCCTGTCATGAACACTGAAGCTTTCTTT. As protein: CASSSLETVPVMNTEAFF.